This TCR beta chain was recorded in a study of molecular identifiers for immune sequencing clone quantification. Study as a whole: RNA, taken in replicates from approximately 20,000 or 100,000 naive CD8 cells, was split five ways, with four sequenced.

CDR1 and CDR2 (germline): SGHAT, FQNNGV. This CDR3 has 14 amino acids. Deletions cut 5 bases from V and 4 bases from J, with 9 bases between. Bulk TCR libraries used previously described methods and listed TCR primers. Using its own MiXCR run on the PCR reads, TCRdb lists one record per CDR3 protein. Of about half a million distinct CDR3 sequences detected, about a fifth appear once; the ten largest clones hold more than 0.8%. This clonotype was detected only a few times. Sorted inputs of about 18,000 to 1,100,000 cells, with 10%, 30% or 50% RNA, yielded naive CD8 libraries. Sorting recovered naive CD8 T cells on a CD8+CD4-CCR7+CD45RA+ profile.

This chain joins TRBV11-2 and TRBJ2-6, with a weak D call TRBD2 (6 bases). Material for sequencing was naive CD8+ T cells from blood, with Jurkat cell RNA spiked in. The subset is: FACS-sorted CD8+CD4-CCR7+CD45RA+ naive T cells. This receptor was taken from a human donor in good health. Some libraries in this study had Jurkat cell RNA spiked in. The DNA for the CDR3 is TGTGCCAGCAGCCTCAGCGGGGGGGCCAACGTCCTGACTTTC. Amino acids: CASSLSGGANVLTF.